This T cell receptor (beta chain) came from a study of early T cells in non-severe SARS-CoV-2 infection. About the research overall: Bulk RNA taken from unsorted whole blood was sequenced, leaving chains unpaired.

Separate cDNA molecules each had unique molecular identifiers attached to them. TCRdb re-derived calls from the 5' RACE reads in MiXCR, one entry per CDR3 protein. The sample carries some 50,000 distinct CDR3 sequences, roughly 9.2% recorded once. This clonotype was detected ten times or more. Its antigen is not known. V gave up 5 bases and J gave up 5 bases; unmatched junction bases: 10. CDR1 SGHTA and CDR2 FQGNSA come from the germline V gene. The CDR3 is 15 residues long. Study conclusions and caveats: Matching against VDJdb likely underestimated virus-specific expansions, favoring anti-spike CD8.

Sequencing used whole blood. The TCR was taken from an adult who was a healthcare worker with PCR-confirmed SARS-CoV-2 infection or an uninfected control (not recorded which). The chain employs TRBV7-2 and TRBJ2-7; 9 bases line up with TRBD2. The CDR3 loop reads CASSMRAGGPDEQYF. CDR3 coding DNA: TGTGCCAGCAGCATGAGAGCGGGGGGTCCCGACGAGCAGTACTTC.